Only a few counts were recorded for the clone carrying this T cell receptor beta chain. This CDR3 has 13 amino acids. Trimming took 5 bases from V and 2 from J, leaving 10 bases between them. Germline assignment: CDR1 LGHDT and CDR2 YNNKEL (reference sequence). MiXCR, applied by TCRdb to the RT-PCR reads, yields one record per CDR3 protein. The sample lists approximately 720,000 distinct CDR3 sequences; around 14% were seen once. The TCR sequence derives from a female donor in good health, serving as a healthy control. The V and J genes are TRBV3-1 and TRBJ2-7, with a tentative D call TRBD1 (5 bases). The sequenced sample consisted of memory CD4+ T cells from blood. CDR3 amino acids: CASSYDSPYEQYF. Written as DNA, the CDR3 is TGTGCCAGCAGCTACGACAGCCCCTACGAGCAGTACTTC.